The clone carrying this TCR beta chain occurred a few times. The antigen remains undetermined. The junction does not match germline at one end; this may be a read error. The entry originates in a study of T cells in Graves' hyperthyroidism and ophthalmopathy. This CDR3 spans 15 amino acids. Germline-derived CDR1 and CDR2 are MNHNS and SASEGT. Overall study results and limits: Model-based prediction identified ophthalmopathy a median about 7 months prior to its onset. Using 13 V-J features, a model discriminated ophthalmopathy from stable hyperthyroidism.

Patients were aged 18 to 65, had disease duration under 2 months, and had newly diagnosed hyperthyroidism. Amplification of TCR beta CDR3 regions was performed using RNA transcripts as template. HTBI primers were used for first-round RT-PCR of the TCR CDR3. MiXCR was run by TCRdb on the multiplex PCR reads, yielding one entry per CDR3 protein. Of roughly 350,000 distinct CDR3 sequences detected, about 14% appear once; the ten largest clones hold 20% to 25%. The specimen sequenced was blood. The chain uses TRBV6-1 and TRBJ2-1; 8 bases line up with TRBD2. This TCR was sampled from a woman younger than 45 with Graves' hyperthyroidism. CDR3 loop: CASREGTSSYNEQFF. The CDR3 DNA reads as TGTGCCAGCAGGGAAGGGACTAGCTCCTACAATGAGCAGTTCTTC.